This T cell receptor (beta chain) was sequenced in a study of T cell responses to AZD1222 COVID-19 vaccine. Some clones are missing from TCRdb's copy, which holds only in-frame ones; the method was immunoSEQ multiplex PCR. The sample yields some 150,000 clones, around 90% seen once. The receptor comes from an adult in good health. The material sequenced was peripheral blood, taken on day 0 of MenACWY control vaccination.

CDR3 amino acids: CASSYLRQDAGELFF. Written as DNA, the CDR3 is TGTGCCAGCAGTTACCTACGACAGGACGCCGGGGAGCTGTTTTTT. This rearrangement joins TRBV6-5 to TRBJ2-2, with D perhaps TRBD1 (6 bases). V gave up 2 bases and J gave up 6 bases, with 13 bases separating them. Germline CDR1 is MNHEY and CDR2 is SVGAGI. The CDR3 has 15 residues.